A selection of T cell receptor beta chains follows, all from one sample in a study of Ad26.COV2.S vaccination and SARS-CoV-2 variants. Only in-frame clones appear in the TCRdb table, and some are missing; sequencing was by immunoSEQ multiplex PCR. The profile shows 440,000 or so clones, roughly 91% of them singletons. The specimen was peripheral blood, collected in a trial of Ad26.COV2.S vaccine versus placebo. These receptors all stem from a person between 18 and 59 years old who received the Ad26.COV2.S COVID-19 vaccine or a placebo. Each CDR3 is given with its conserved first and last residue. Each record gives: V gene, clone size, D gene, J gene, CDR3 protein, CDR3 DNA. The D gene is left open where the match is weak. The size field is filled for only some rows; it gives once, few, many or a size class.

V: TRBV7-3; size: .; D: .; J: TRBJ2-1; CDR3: CASSLRGDYSYNEQFF; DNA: TGTGCCAGCAGCTTAAGGGGGGATTACTCCTACAATGAGCAGTTCTTC
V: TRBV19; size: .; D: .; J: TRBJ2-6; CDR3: CASSDTFNFRSGANVLTF; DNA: TGTGCCAGTTCTGACACGTTCAATTTTCGCTCTGGGGCCAACGTCCTGACTTTC
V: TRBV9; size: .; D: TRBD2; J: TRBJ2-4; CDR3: CASSVAAGADDIQYF; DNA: TGTGCCAGCAGCGTAGCGGCGGGAGCGGATGACATTCAGTACTTC
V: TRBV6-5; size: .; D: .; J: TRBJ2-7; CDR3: CASSYSQGTYEQYF; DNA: TGTGCCAGCAGTTACTCACAGGGCACCTACGAGCAGTACTTC
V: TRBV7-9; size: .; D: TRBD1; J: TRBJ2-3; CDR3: CASRPGPRDRAADTQYF; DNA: TGTGCCAGCAGACCTGGACCCCGGGACAGGGCCGCAGATACGCAGTATTTT
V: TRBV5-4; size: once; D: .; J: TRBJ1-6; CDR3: CASSQTSNSPLHF; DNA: TGTGCCAGCAGCCAGACTTCAAATTCACCCCTCCACTTT
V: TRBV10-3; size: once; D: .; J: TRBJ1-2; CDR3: CAISQGYGYTF; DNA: TGTGCCATCAGCCAGGGGTATGGCTACACCTTC
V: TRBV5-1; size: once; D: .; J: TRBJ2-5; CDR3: CASSLVVNQETQYF; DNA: TGCGCCAGCAGCTTGGTTGTTAATCAAGAGACCCAGTACTTC
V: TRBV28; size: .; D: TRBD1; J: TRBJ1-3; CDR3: CASSAWTGSEDTIYF; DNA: TGTGCCAGCAGTGCATGGACAGGCAGCGAGGACACCATATATTTT
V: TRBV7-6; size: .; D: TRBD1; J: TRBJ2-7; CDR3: CASSLGGTGFLYEQYF; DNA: TGTGCCAGCAGCTTAGGAGGGACAGGGTTTCTTTACGAGCAGTACTTC
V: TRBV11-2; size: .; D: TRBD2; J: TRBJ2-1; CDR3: CASSWREATYNEQFF; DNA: TGTGCCAGCAGCTGGCGGGAGGCCACCTACAATGAGCAGTTCTTC
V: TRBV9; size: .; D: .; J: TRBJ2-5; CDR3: CASTPGEGAYQETQYF; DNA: TGTGCCAGCACCCCGGGAGAGGGGGCCTACCAAGAGACCCAGTACTTC
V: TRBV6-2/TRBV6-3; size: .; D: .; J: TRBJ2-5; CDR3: CASSPAAKETQYF; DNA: TGTGCCAGCAGTCCGGCCGCTAAAGAGACCCAGTACTTC
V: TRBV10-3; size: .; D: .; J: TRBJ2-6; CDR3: CAISERPSGANVLTF; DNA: TGTGCCATCAGTGAACGCCCCTCTGGGGCCAACGTCCTGACTTTC
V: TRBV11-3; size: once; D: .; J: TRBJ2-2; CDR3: CASRQGSGELFF; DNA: TGTGCCAGCAGGCAGGGTTCCGGGGAGCTGTTTTTT
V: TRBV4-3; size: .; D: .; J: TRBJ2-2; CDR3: CASSQEGTLGTGELFF; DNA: TGCGCCAGCAGCCAAGAAGGGACCCTGGGAACCGGGGAGCTGTTTTTT
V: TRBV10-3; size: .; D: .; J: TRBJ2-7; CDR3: CAISADSGEQYF; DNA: TGTGCCATCAGTGCGGACAGTGGGGAGCAGTACTTC
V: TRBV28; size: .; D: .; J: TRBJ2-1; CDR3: CASSTIGGGLWPNEQFF; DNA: TGTGCCAGCAGTACGATAGGAGGGGGGCTATGGCCCAATGAGCAGTTCTTC
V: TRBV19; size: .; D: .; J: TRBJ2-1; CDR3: CASSIAGSEQFF; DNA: TGTGCCAGTAGTATAGCCGGGAGCGAGCAGTTCTTC
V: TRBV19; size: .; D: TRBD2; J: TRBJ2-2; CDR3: CGTGTSRTGELFF; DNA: TGTGGGACTGGGACTAGCAGAACCGGGGAGCTGTTTTTT
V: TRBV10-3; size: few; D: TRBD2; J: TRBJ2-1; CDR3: CASVTRPGLAENEQFF; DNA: TGTGCCAGCGTCACCCGTCCGGGACTAGCGGAAAATGAGCAGTTCTTC
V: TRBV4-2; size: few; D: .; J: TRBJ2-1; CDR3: CASSTRTTQTDNEQFF; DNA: TGTGCCAGCAGCACCCGGACTACCCAGACTGACAATGAGCAGTTCTTC
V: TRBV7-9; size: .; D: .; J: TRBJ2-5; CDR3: CASSLVRQQETQYF; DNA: TGTGCCAGCAGCTTAGTGAGACAGCAAGAGACCCAGTACTTC
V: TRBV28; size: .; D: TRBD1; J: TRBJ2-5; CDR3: CASSLYRGRETQYF; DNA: TGTGCCAGCAGTTTATACAGGGGAAGGGAGACCCAGTACTTC
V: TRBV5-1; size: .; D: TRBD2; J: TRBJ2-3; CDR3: CASSLGTSGFSTDTQYF; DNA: TGCGCCAGCAGCTTGGGGACTAGCGGCTTTAGCACAGATACGCAGTATTTT
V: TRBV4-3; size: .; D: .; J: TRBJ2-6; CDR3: CASSQKGEANVLTF; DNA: TGCGCCAGCAGCCAAAAGGGGGAGGCCAACGTCCTGACTTTC
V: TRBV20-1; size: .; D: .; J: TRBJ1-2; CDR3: CSASVSTRNYGYTF; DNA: TGCAGTGCTAGTGTTTCGACAAGGAACTATGGCTACACCTTC
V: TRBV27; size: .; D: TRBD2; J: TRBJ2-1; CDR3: CASSTGTSVGNEQFF; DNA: TGTGCCAGCAGCACCGGGACTAGCGTTGGCAATGAGCAGTTCTTC
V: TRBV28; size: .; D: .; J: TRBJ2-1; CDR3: CASSETRPRNEQFF; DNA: TGTGCCAGCAGCGAAACCCGGCCCAGGAATGAGCAGTTCTTC
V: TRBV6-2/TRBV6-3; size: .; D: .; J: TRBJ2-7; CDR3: CASSSEDRNGEQYF; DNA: TGTGCCAGCAGTTCCGAGGACCGGAACGGTGAGCAGTACTTC
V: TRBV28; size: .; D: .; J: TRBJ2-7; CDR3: CASSPFGGAIYEQYF; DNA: TGTGCCAGCAGCCCATTTGGGGGGGCCATCTACGAGCAGTACTTC
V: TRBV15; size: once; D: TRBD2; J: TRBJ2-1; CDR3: CATSRELAGDNEQFF; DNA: TGTGCCACCAGCAGGGAACTAGCGGGAGACAATGAGCAGTTCTTC
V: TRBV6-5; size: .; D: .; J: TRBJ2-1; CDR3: CASSPRNNEQFF; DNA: TGTGCCAGCAGCCCCCGCAATAATGAGCAGTTCTTC
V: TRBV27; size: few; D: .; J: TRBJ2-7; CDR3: CASSFAAYYEQYF; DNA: TGTGCCAGCAGTTTTGCCGCTTACTACGAGCAGTACTTC
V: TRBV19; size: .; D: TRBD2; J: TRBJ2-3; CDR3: CASSIVGTSGTDTQYF; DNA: TGTGCCAGTAGTATAGTCGGGACTAGCGGAACAGATACGCAGTATTTT
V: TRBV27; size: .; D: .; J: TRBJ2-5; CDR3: CASSPRWSGETQYF; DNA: TGTGCCAGCAGTCCACGGTGGTCTGGAGAGACCCAGTACTTC
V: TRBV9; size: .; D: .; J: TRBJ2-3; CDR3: CASSVDLGSDTQYF; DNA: TGTGCCAGCAGCGTAGATTTGGGGTCAGATACGCAGTATTTT
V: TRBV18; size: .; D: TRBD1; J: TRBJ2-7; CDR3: CASSLPGTALSYEQYF; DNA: TGTGCCAGCTCACTGCCCGGGACAGCTCTTTCCTACGAGCAGTACTTC
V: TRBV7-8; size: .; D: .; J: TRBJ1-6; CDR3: CASSIGGNSPLHF; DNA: TGTGCCAGCAGCATCGGAGGGAACTCACCCCTCCACTTT
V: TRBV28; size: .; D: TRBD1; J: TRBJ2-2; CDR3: CASRGPGTGNTGELFF; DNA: TGTGCCAGCAGGGGACCGGGGACAGGGAACACCGGGGAGCTGTTTTTT
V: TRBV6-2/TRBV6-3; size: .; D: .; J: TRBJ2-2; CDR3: CASSYEGRTNTGELFF; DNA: TGTGCCAGCAGTTACGAGGGACGAACGAACACCGGGGAGCTGTTTTTT
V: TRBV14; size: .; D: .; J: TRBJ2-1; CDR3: CASSQGSHSSYNEQFF; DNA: TGTGCCAGCAGCCAGGGGAGTCATAGCTCCTACAATGAGCAGTTCTTC
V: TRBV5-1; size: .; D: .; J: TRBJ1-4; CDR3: CASSSTGTGNEKLFF; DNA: TGCGCCAGCAGCTCGACCGGGACTGGAAACGAAAAACTGTTTTTT
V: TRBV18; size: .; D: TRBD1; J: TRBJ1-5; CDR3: CASSLDTGGYQPQHF; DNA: TGTGCCAGCTCACTGGATACAGGGGGGTATCAGCCCCAGCATTTT